This entry describes one T cell receptor (beta chain). This clone occurred a few times. Its antigen target is currently unknown. No base qualities exist here, and no much larger clone lies one base off it. The CDR3 covers 10 residues, taking in both the cysteine and the phenylalanine. The kept DNA is CDR3 alone, 30 bases in frame from the first base. CDR1 and CDR2 are read off the germline V gene (reference sequence) as DFQATT and SNEGSKA. This specimen belongs to a study of CD8+ T cells in alopecia areata (dated by TCRdb to the late 2010s). In terms of the full investigation: High-throughput TCRbeta sequencing was used to examine T cell clonal expansion in alopecia areata in both the C3H/HeJ mouse model and human patients. Human TCRbeta sequencing covered scalp tissue and sorted CD4+ and CD8+ peripheral blood T cells from patchy and totalis/universalis alopecia areata patients and healthy controls. Scalp clonality was compared among normal scalp (n=4), patchy alopecia areata scalp (n=8), and alopecia totalis/universalis scalp (n=8). RNA was obtained with the PAXgene miRNA kit for fixed scalp, the miRNeasy kit for PBMCs, and the RNeasy kit for mouse skin. TCRbeta CDR3 regions were amplified by immunoSEQ multiplex PCR using 35 Vbeta forward and 13 Jbeta reverse primers.

The method was the immunoSEQ multiplex PCR assay. RNA was extracted from all samples and reverse transcribed into cDNA, which served as template for TCR sequencing. SuperScript III was used for first-strand cDNA synthesis, primed with a 2:1 mix of oligo-dT and random hexamers. Amplification bias was assessed with a synthetic immune receptor repertoire, and residual bias was removed computationally. On the authors' methods: After raw reads were preprocessed to remove errors, the CDR3 was defined following IMGT conventions as running from the conserved cysteine to phenylalanine. Clonality was computed as 1 minus the Shannon entropy, with the entropy normalized by log2 of the number of productive unique TCRs. Whether each scalp clone was CD4 or CD8 was inferred by checking scalp TCRbeta sequences against the CD4 and CD8 repertoires from sorted blood. Drawn from immuneACCESS, this table holds only the in-frame rearrangements with V and J called that TCRdb kept. Clones are partly lost; checked studies trace under half to an unresolved V gene and leave the rest unexplained. V and J calls plus clone size are reproduced from that table; the DNA served to infer D and trimming. Present in this sample are 150,000 to 200,000 clones, around 54% of which were seen just once. In total, the top ten clones hold over 4% of the sample.

PBMCs were isolated by density centrifugation and stained for CD3, CD4 and CD8, and CD4+ and CD8+ T cells were sorted on a FACSAria. Scalp biopsies and blood samples were obtained from unaffected controls. General conclusions and limits of the study: Compared with normal scalp, lesional scalp, particularly in alopecia totalis/universalis, had higher clonality and more expanded CD8+ clones, which suggests antigenic drive. Compared with mice, TCR sequences shared between patients were less clear, possibly partly because of HLA diversity across the patient population. Unlike mouse skin, where gammadelta T cells dominate, normal human skin contains resident alphabeta T cells that get sequenced too, which complicates analysis of the scalp TCR repertoire.

The source material was CD4+ T cells sorted from blood. This clonotype originated in a human donor in good health. This receptor chain uses TRBV20-1 and TRBJ2-1; a confident D gene designation cannot be given. CDR3 region: CSVLVSEQFF. The DNA sequence reads TGCAGCGTTCTAGTCTCGGAGCAGTTCTTC.